Listed here are 21 T cell receptor beta chains from one sample, sequenced in a study of T cell repertoires in cytomegalovirus infection. These receptors' antigens are unknown. MiXCR was run by TCRdb on the reads, yielding one entry per CDR3 protein. The repertoire holds some 68,000 distinct CDR3 sequences, with 20% to 25% as singletons. Source material: PBMCs, sequenced either directly or after in vitro stimulation (not recorded which). Every receptor here comes from a human donor in good health (CMV status not recorded). Some clones in this sample may be carry-over from other donors' samples.

This clonotype was seen a handful of times. The chain joins TRBV4-1 to TRBJ1-1; D ambiguous. Germline lookup yields CDR1 MGHRA and CDR2 YSYEKL. This CDR3 has 16 amino acids. Between the trimmed V and J ends, which lost 1 base and 0 bases, there was a span of 12 bases. CDR3 nucleotide sequence: TGCGCCAGCAGCCAAGCACAAGGGCAGATGAACACTGAAGCTTTCTTT. This codes for CASSQAQGQMNTEAFF.

This clonotype was detected a few times. This chain uses TRBV28 with TRBJ2-5; D remains ambiguous. The CDR3 runs to 17 residues. Per the germline V gene, CDR1 is MDHEN and CDR2 is SYDVKM. V dropped 1 base and J dropped 2 bases, with 17 bases sitting between them. The CDR3 region has the DNA TGTGCCAGCAGTTTATCCCACCTTTTAGGGAATCAAGAGACCCAGTACTTC. This codes for CASSLSHLLGNQETQYF.

This clonotype was observed a handful of times. This chain connects TRBV9 to TRBJ1-2; a weak D match, TRBD1 (6 bases). V lost 4 bases and J lost 6, with 7 bases in between. The germline V gene has CDR1 SGDLS and CDR2 YYNGEE. The CDR3 runs to 11 residues. DNA of the CDR3: TGTGCCAGCAGCTCAGGGGATGGCTACACCTTC. Amino acids: CASSSGDGYTF.

V and J are TRBV5-4 and TRBJ2-2; a possible D gene is TRBD1 (6 bases). The V and J ends lost 0 bases and 2 bases respectively, with 8 bases between them. Germline CDR1 SGHNT, CDR2 YYREEE (reference sequence). CDR3 length: 15 residues. The CDR3 coding sequence is TGTGCCAGCAGCTTGGACAGGGCCAACACCGGGGAGCTGTTTTTT. This translates into CASSLDRANTGELFF. The whole variable domain, filled in from reference TRBV5-4 and TRBJ2-2, reads ETGVTQSPTHLIKTRGQQVTLRCSSQSGHNTVSWYQQALGQGPQFIFQYYREEENGRGNFPPRFSGLQFPNYSSELNVNALELDDSALYLCASSLDRANTGELFFGEGSRLTVL.

This chain uses TRBV5-4 with TRBJ2-5; a possible D gene is TRBD2 (6 bases). The CDR3 runs to 15 residues. The germline V gene has CDR1 SGHNT and CDR2 YYREEE (reference sequence). V was shortened by 3 bases and J by 1 base, with 13 bases between the two germline ends. As DNA, the CDR3 is TGTGCCAGCAGCTCCCTGCGGGGCTCCCAAGAGACCCAGTACTTC. The encoded protein is CASSSLRGSQETQYF.

This clonotype has only a few counts. The chain carries TRBV12-3 or TRBV12-4 and TRBJ2-7; 8 bases align to TRBD1. The CDR3 consists of 15 residues. V shed 2 bases and J 4 bases; nucleotides not matched to a gene: 7. The CDR3 nucleotides read TGTGCCAGCAGTTTAATCGGACAGGGACTGTACGAGCAGTACTTC. It codes for CASSLIGQGLYEQYF.

The chain combines TRBV7-2 with TRBJ1-3; D not certain. The V gene lost 1 base and the J gene lost 0 bases, with 4 bases spanning the gap. The germline V gene encodes CDR1 SGHTA and CDR2 FQGNSA. The CDR3 length is 14 residues. DNA for the CDR3: TGTGCCAGCAGCTTAGGCTTCTCTGGAAACACCATATATTTT. Amino acid sequence: CASSLGFSGNTIYF.

This clonotype appeared a few times. This rearrangement joins TRBV6-2 or TRBV6-3 to TRBJ2-2, with TRBD1 as a possible D gene (5 bases). CDR1 is MNHEY, CDR2 SVGEGT, per germline. V was clipped by 5 bases and J by 4 bases, with 17 bases between them. This CDR3 has 16 residues. The CDR3: CASSELSGLGTGELFF. The CDR3 bases are TGTGCCAGCAGTGAACTATCAGGGCTCGGCACCGGGGAGCTGTTTTTT.

Of note for this clonotype: This may be a read error, as it is one base from a much larger clone. The V call is TRBV11-2, the J call TRBJ2-1; 9 bases are a match to TRBD2. The CDR3 sequence is 19 residues long. The germline V gene has CDR1 SGHAT and CDR2 FQNNGV. Trimming at V came to 5 bases and at J to 8 bases, leaving 22 bases not matched to a gene. This CDR3 is CASSTRAGASGIARDEQFF. Here the CDR3 DNA reads TGTGCCAGCAGCACCAGGGCGGGGGCTAGCGGGATCGCACGAGATGAGCAGTTCTTC.

This clonotype was detected a few times. V and J are TRBV20-1 and TRBJ2-3, with 7 bases fitting TRBD2. The germline V gene encodes CDR1 DFQATT and CDR2 SNEGSKA (reference sequence). The CDR3 length is 15 residues. J gave up 4 bases and V 3 bases, and 10 bases lay outside the gene matches. The CDR3 loop is CSASPFAGVSDTQYF. The CDR3 nucleotides are TGCAGTGCTAGCCCCTTCGCGGGAGTATCAGATACGCAGTATTTT.

This clonotype was seen only a few times. V usage is TRBV7-7 and J usage is TRBJ2-1, with 8 positions matching TRBD2. Germline CDR1 SSHAT, CDR2 FNYEAQ (reference sequence). V shed 1 base, J shed 5 bases, and the junction held 4 bases outside the gene matches. The CDR3 sequence is 15 residues long. This chain's CDR3 is CASSLGSGGDNEQFF. The DNA of the CDR3 is TGTGCCAGCAGCTTAGGTTCGGGAGGGGACAATGAGCAGTTCTTC. Full variable domain (missing parts from reference TRBV7-7 and TRBJ2-1): GAGVSQSPRYKVTKRGQDVTLRCDPISSHATLYWYQQALGQGPEFLTYFNYEAQPDKSGLPSDRFSAERPEGSISTLTIQRTEQRDSAMYRCASSLGSGGDNEQFFGPGTRLTVL.

This clonotype was observed a handful of times. The chain is built from TRBV7-8 and TRBJ2-3, with 14 positions matching TRBD2. Germline V gene data show CDR1 as SGHVS and CDR2 as FQNEAQ. V shed 0 bases and J 6 bases; nucleotides not matched to a gene: 20. The CDR3 consists of 22 residues. CDR3 in DNA: TGTGCCAGCAGCTTAGCGCCCACCGGGACTAGCGGGAGTGGGACGGTTGTGGATACGCAGTATTTT. It encodes CASSLAPTGTSGSGTVVDTQYF.

This clonotype occurred many times. The chain has TRBV7-2 and TRBJ1-1; tentative D call: TRBD1 (6 bases). V shed 5 bases and J shed 0 bases, with 10 bases lying between them. Germline CDR1 is SGHTA and CDR2 is FQGNSA. This CDR3 is built from 14 residues. CDR3 protein: CASSPGQMNTEAFF. Written as DNA, the CDR3 is TGTGCCAGCAGCCCGGGACAAATGAACACTGAAGCTTTCTTT.

This clonotype was picked up a small number of times. The chain employs TRBV2 and TRBJ2-3; D might be TRBD1 or TRBD2, each matching 5 bases. The CDR3 is 17 residues long. CDR1 SNHLY and CDR2 FYNNEI come from the germline V gene. V was pared by 4 bases and J by 7 bases, with 24 bases between. Here the CDR3 reads CASSAGTPLSGSYTQYF. The CDR3 region has the DNA TGTGCCAGCAGTGCCGGGACCCCACTATCAGGATCGTATACGCAGTATTTT.

The sample holds many counts of this clonotype. The V and J genes are TRBV12-3 or TRBV12-4 and TRBJ2-7, with unresolved D. The V gene lost 5 bases and the J gene lost 1 base, with 15 bases spanning the gap. The CDR3 totals 15 residues. The CDR3 reads CASSPTPLGSYEQYV. CDR3 bases: TGTGCCAGCAGTCCAACCCCCCTAGGGTCCTACGAGCAGTACGTC.

There are a few counts of this clonotype. This chain joins TRBV6-4 and TRBJ2-1, with D hard to call. The CDR3 is made up of 13 amino acids. Germline V gene lookup returns CDR1 MRHNA and CDR2 SNTAGT. Trimming cost V 2 bases and J 4 bases, with 6 bases left between them. The CDR3 reads CASSDGRYNEQFF. Written as DNA, the CDR3 is TGTGCCAGCAGTGACGGACGGTACAATGAGCAGTTCTTC.

V gene TRBV7-2 combines with J gene TRBJ2-5; no clear D gene. CDR1 SGHTA and CDR2 FQGNSA come from the germline V gene. V shed 1 base and J shed 3 bases, with 9 bases lying between them. The CDR3 runs to 14 residues. CDR3 protein: CASSLDLGKETQYF. CDR3 nucleotides: TGTGCCAGCAGCTTAGATTTAGGGAAAGAGACCCAGTACTTC.

The rearrangement links TRBV6-2 or TRBV6-3 to TRBJ1-2, with a weak D call TRBD1 (6 bases). Per germline, CDR1 MNHEY and CDR2 SVGEGT. CDR3 size: 15 residues. V dropped 6 bases and J dropped 8 bases, with 22 bases sitting between them. For the CDR3, the DNA is TGTGCCAGCAGCCCCACATCGGACAGCCTCAGGGGCTACACCTTC. Its protein product is CASSPTSDSLRGYTF.

The chain recombines TRBV7-8 with TRBJ2-1; TRBD2 matches 8 bases. CDR3 length: 15 residues. After removal of 4 bases from V and 9 bases from J, the junction contained 11 bases not matched to a gene. Germline V CDR1 and CDR2: SGHVS, FQNEAQ. This CDR3 is CASSSSAGGGIEQFF. The CDR3 DNA follows: TGTGCCAGCAGCTCTTCCGCGGGAGGAGGTATTGAGCAGTTCTTC.

The chain carries TRBV6-2 or TRBV6-3 and TRBJ1-1; 7 bases line up with TRBD1. V trimming: 6 bases; J trimming: 12 bases; junction bases outside the gene matches: 10. The CDR3 runs to 12 residues. Germline assignment: CDR1 MNHEY and CDR2 SVGEGT. The DNA for the CDR3 is TGTGCCAGCAGCCCCGGGACAGTAGGAACTTTCTTT. It translates to CASSPGTVGTFF.

This clonotype was seen a few times. CDR3 nucleotide sequence: TGTGCCAGCAGCGTGCCGATAGCGGGAGGTGCCGGGGAGCTGTTTTTT. Protein product: CASSVPIAGGAGELFF. The chain joins TRBV9 to TRBJ2-2, with 10 bases lining up with TRBD2. The ends lost 2 bases at V and 6 bases at J; junction bases unmatched: 7. The CDR3 extends over 16 amino acids. Germline loops: CDR1 SGDLS, CDR2 YYNGEE.